These T cell receptor beta chains were read from a single sample in a study of cytomegalovirus exposure and HLA in healthy donors. The protocol was immunoSEQ multiplex PCR, while the TCRdb copy is restricted to in-frame clones and leaves out a portion. The data show around 140,000 clones, 70% to 80% seen once. Sequencing input: PBMCs. The receptors originated from a female donor in good health and CMV-seronegative. Both conserved end residues are part of each CDR3. D genes are given only for firm matches. Not every row has a clone size; where given, it reads once, few, many or a size class.

clone size: many
V gene: TRBV5-1
D gene: NA
J gene: TRBJ1-1
CDR3 protein: CASSAPSGDTEAFF
CDR3 DNA: TGCGCCAGCAGCGCTCCCTCAGGGGACACTGAAGCTTTCTTT

clone size: NA
V gene: TRBV11-2
D gene: NA
J gene: TRBJ1-5
CDR3 protein: CASSSGRFNQPQHF
CDR3 DNA: TGTGCCAGCAGCTCAGGGCGATTCAATCAGCCCCAGCATTTT

clone size: NA
V gene: TRBV18
D gene: NA
J gene: TRBJ2-3
CDR3 protein: CASSPPSSSTDTQYF
CDR3 DNA: TGTGCCAGCTCACCACCGAGTTCTAGCACAGATACGCAGTATTTT

clone size: few
V gene: TRBV15
D gene: NA
J gene: TRBJ2-5
CDR3 protein: CATSGRGLGETQYF
CDR3 DNA: TGTGCCACCAGCGGAAGGGGGTTAGGCGAGACCCAGTACTTC

clone size: few
V gene: TRBV9
D gene: TRBD2
J gene: TRBJ2-5
CDR3 protein: CASSPLAGGLQYF
CDR3 DNA: TGTGCCAGCAGCCCACTAGCGGGGGGCCTTCAGTACTTC

clone size: NA
V gene: TRBV19
D gene: TRBD2
J gene: TRBJ2-7
CDR3 protein: CASSPRRETGGDEQYF
CDR3 DNA: TGTGCCAGTAGTCCCCGCCGGGAAACGGGAGGCGACGAGCAGTACTTC

clone size: NA
V gene: TRBV10-1
D gene: TRBD1
J gene: TRBJ1-1
CDR3 protein: CASRSGTGTNTEAFF
CDR3 DNA: TGCGCCAGCAGATCCGGGACAGGGACGAACACTGAAGCTTTCTTT

clone size: NA
V gene: TRBV6-1
D gene: NA
J gene: TRBJ2-7
CDR3 protein: CASSAETAPSAYEQYF
CDR3 DNA: TGTGCCAGCAGTGCGGAGACAGCCCCATCGGCCTACGAGCAGTACTTC

clone size: NA
V gene: TRBV5-4
D gene: NA
J gene: TRBJ1-2
CDR3 protein: CASSLATGTRHVNYGYTF
CDR3 DNA: TGTGCCAGCAGCTTGGCAACCGGGACACGACACGTGAATTATGGCTACACCTTC

clone size: NA
V gene: TRBV5-1
D gene: TRBD1
J gene: TRBJ1-4
CDR3 protein: CASSLGSTGAGEKLFF
CDR3 DNA: TGCGCCAGCAGCTTGGGTTCGACAGGGGCTGGGGAAAAACTGTTTTTT

clone size: few
V gene: TRBV7-2
D gene: TRBD1
J gene: TRBJ1-1
CDR3 protein: CASSFSQGAAFF
CDR3 DNA: TGTGCCAGCAGCTTCTCCCAGGGGGCAGCTTTCTTT

clone size: few
V gene: TRBV5-4
D gene: NA
J gene: TRBJ1-2
CDR3 protein: CASSLNTGLANYGYTF
CDR3 DNA: TGTGCCAGCAGCTTGAATACAGGCTTAGCTAACTATGGCTACACCTTC

clone size: NA
V gene: TRBV29-1
D gene: TRBD1
J gene: TRBJ1-2
CDR3 protein: CSVDLAGQGAFGYTF
CDR3 DNA: TGCAGCGTTGACCTAGCTGGACAGGGGGCTTTTGGCTACACCTTC

clone size: NA
V gene: TRBV6-4
D gene: TRBD2
J gene: TRBJ2-1
CDR3 protein: CASSDLAGGYNEQFF
CDR3 DNA: TGTGCCAGCAGTGATCTAGCGGGGGGGTACAATGAGCAGTTCTTC

clone size: NA
V gene: TRBV7-9
D gene: NA
J gene: TRBJ2-3
CDR3 protein: CASSLNPTDTQYF
CDR3 DNA: TGTGCCAGCAGCTTAAATCCAACAGATACGCAGTATTTT

clone size: NA
V gene: TRBV18
D gene: TRBD2
J gene: TRBJ2-5
CDR3 protein: CASSSGLAPQETQYF
CDR3 DNA: TGTGCCAGCTCATCCGGACTAGCGCCCCAAGAGACCCAGTACTTC

clone size: NA
V gene: TRBV27
D gene: NA
J gene: TRBJ1-5
CDR3 protein: CASSRGGGINQPQHF
CDR3 DNA: TGTGCCAGCAGCCGGGGTGGGGGGATCAATCAGCCCCAGCATTTT

clone size: NA
V gene: TRBV30
D gene: NA
J gene: TRBJ2-7
CDR3 protein: CAYTGDSYEQYF
CDR3 DNA: TGTGCCTACACAGGTGACTCCTACGAGCAGTACTTC

clone size: NA
V gene: TRBV18
D gene: TRBD2
J gene: TRBJ2-2
CDR3 protein: CASSPRGGTSATGELFF
CDR3 DNA: TGTGCCAGCTCACCGAGAGGGGGGACTAGCGCAACCGGGGAGCTGTTTTTT

clone size: NA
V gene: TRBV9
D gene: NA
J gene: TRBJ1-2
CDR3 protein: CASSVAPGGAYGYTF
CDR3 DNA: TGTGCCAGCAGCGTAGCTCCGGGCGGGGCCTATGGCTACACCTTC

clone size: NA
V gene: TRBV7-3
D gene: NA
J gene: TRBJ2-3
CDR3 protein: CASSPGVSDTQYF
CDR3 DNA: TGTGCCAGCAGCCCGGGTGTTTCAGATACGCAGTATTTT

clone size: NA
V gene: TRBV6-5
D gene: NA
J gene: TRBJ1-1
CDR3 protein: CASSYSRGNTEAFF
CDR3 DNA: TGTGCCAGCAGTTACTCGAGAGGAAACACTGAAGCTTTCTTT

clone size: NA
V gene: TRBV28
D gene: NA
J gene: TRBJ2-7
CDR3 protein: CASRRTMSEQYF
CDR3 DNA: TGTGCCAGCAGGAGAACGATGAGCGAGCAGTACTTC

clone size: NA
V gene: TRBV28
D gene: NA
J gene: TRBJ2-7
CDR3 protein: CATLTTGQAVHEQYF
CDR3 DNA: TGTGCCACTCTCACAACTGGGCAAGCGGTCCACGAGCAGTACTTC

clone size: NA
V gene: TRBV7-9
D gene: NA
J gene: TRBJ1-5
CDR3 protein: CASSFGGRTDSNQPQHF
CDR3 DNA: TGTGCCAGCAGCTTCGGGGGTAGGACGGATAGCAATCAGCCCCAGCATTTT

clone size: NA
V gene: TRBV5-4
D gene: NA
J gene: TRBJ1-2
CDR3 protein: CASTDKGRDDYTF
CDR3 DNA: TGTGCCAGCACCGATAAAGGCAGGGATGACTACACCTTC

clone size: once
V gene: TRBV4-1
D gene: NA
J gene: TRBJ1-2
CDR3 protein: CASSQDVAANYGYTF
CDR3 DNA: TGCGCCAGCAGCCAAGACGTCGCAGCTAACTATGGCTACACCTTC

clone size: NA
V gene: TRBV5-1
D gene: TRBD1
J gene: TRBJ1-1
CDR3 protein: CASSLGPLTTGGMNTEAFF
CDR3 DNA: TGCGCCAGCAGCTTGGGTCCTTTAACAACAGGGGGCATGAACACTGAAGCTTTCTTT

clone size: NA
V gene: TRBV2
D gene: TRBD2
J gene: TRBJ2-3
CDR3 protein: CARRGRLAASTDTQYF
CDR3 DNA: TGTGCCAGAAGGGGGAGACTAGCGGCTAGCACAGATACGCAGTATTTT

clone size: NA
V gene: TRBV7-3
D gene: TRBD1
J gene: TRBJ1-1
CDR3 protein: CASSSEGAGTEAFF
CDR3 DNA: TGTGCCAGCAGCTCTGAGGGGGCAGGAACTGAAGCTTTCTTT

clone size: NA
V gene: TRBV12-5
D gene: NA
J gene: TRBJ2-1
CDR3 protein: CASGLTYTDEQFF
CDR3 DNA: TGTGCTAGTGGTTTGACTTATACGGATGAGCAGTTCTTC

clone size: NA
V gene: TRBV18
D gene: NA
J gene: TRBJ2-5
CDR3 protein: CASSPAEAETQYF
CDR3 DNA: TGTGCCAGCTCACCGGCCGAGGCAGAGACCCAGTACTTC

clone size: NA
V gene: TRBV6-1
D gene: NA
J gene: TRBJ2-7
CDR3 protein: CASSEVRSREQYF
CDR3 DNA: TGTGCCAGCTCCGAGGTTAGATCCCGCGAGCAGTACTTC

clone size: NA
V gene: TRBV5-1
D gene: NA
J gene: TRBJ2-2
CDR3 protein: CASNGGPSGATGELFF
CDR3 DNA: TGCGCCTCGAATGGGGGTCCCTCGGGAGCCACCGGGGAGCTGTTTTTT

clone size: NA
V gene: TRBV19
D gene: NA
J gene: TRBJ1-5
CDR3 protein: CASSTGENQPQHF
CDR3 DNA: TGTGCCAGTAGTACAGGGGAAAATCAGCCCCAGCATTTT

clone size: NA
V gene: TRBV9
D gene: NA
J gene: TRBJ1-6
CDR3 protein: CASSVGNRENSPLHF
CDR3 DNA: TGTGCCAGCAGCGTTGGGAACAGGGAAAATTCACCCCTCCACTTT

clone size: few
V gene: TRBV6-5
D gene: NA
J gene: TRBJ2-2
CDR3 protein: CASSYIGGPNTGELFF
CDR3 DNA: TGTGCCAGCAGTTATATCGGGGGACCGAACACCGGGGAGCTGTTTTTT

clone size: NA
V gene: TRBV5-1
D gene: TRBD1
J gene: TRBJ1-2
CDR3 protein: CASSLQGENGYTF
CDR3 DNA: TGCGCCAGCAGCTTACAGGGGGAGAATGGCTACACCTTC

clone size: once
V gene: TRBV6-1
D gene: NA
J gene: TRBJ2-3
CDR3 protein: CASSEGSGTSTDTQYF
CDR3 DNA: TGTGCCAGCAGTGAAGGTAGCGGAACTAGCACAGATACGCAGTATTTT

clone size: NA
V gene: TRBV18
D gene: NA
J gene: TRBJ2-7
CDR3 protein: CASSPDGASSYEQYF
CDR3 DNA: TGTGCCAGCTCACCAGATGGGGCGAGCTCCTACGAGCAGTACTTC

clone size: NA
V gene: TRBV29-1
D gene: NA
J gene: TRBJ1-3
CDR3 protein: CSVDKSGRGGNTIYF
CDR3 DNA: TGCAGCGTTGATAAGTCAGGGAGGGGTGGAAACACCATATATTTT

clone size: NA
V gene: TRBV19
D gene: NA
J gene: TRBJ1-2
CDR3 protein: CASSTYLTYGYTF
CDR3 DNA: TGTGCCAGTAGTACTTACCTAACCTATGGCTACACCTTC

clone size: once
V gene: TRBV6-6
D gene: TRBD1
J gene: TRBJ1-2
CDR3 protein: CASSRTRQGATYGYTF
CDR3 DNA: TGTGCCAGCAGTCGAACTCGACAGGGGGCTACCTATGGCTACACCTTC

clone size: NA
V gene: TRBV6-1
D gene: TRBD2
J gene: TRBJ2-7
CDR3 protein: CASSDWGGRLSYEQYF
CDR3 DNA: TGTGCCAGCAGTGATTGGGGCGGGAGGCTCTCCTACGAGCAGTACTTC

clone size: NA
V gene: TRBV28
D gene: NA
J gene: TRBJ1-2
CDR3 protein: CASSLSAGVLGYTF
CDR3 DNA: TGTGCCAGCAGTTTGTCAGCAGGGGTGCTTGGCTACACCTTC

clone size: once
V gene: TRBV11-3
D gene: TRBD2
J gene: TRBJ2-3
CDR3 protein: CASSSPGGRTQYF
CDR3 DNA: TGTGCCAGCAGTTCACCGGGGGGACGGACGCAGTATTTT

clone size: NA
V gene: TRBV11-3
D gene: TRBD1
J gene: TRBJ2-7
CDR3 protein: CASSLTGFYEQYF
CDR3 DNA: TGTGCCAGCAGCTTGACAGGGTTCTACGAGCAGTACTTC

clone size: NA
V gene: TRBV4-1
D gene: TRBD2
J gene: TRBJ2-3
CDR3 protein: CASSQDLSGGGTDTQYF
CDR3 DNA: TGCGCCAGCAGCCAAGATCTTAGCGGGGGGGGCACAGATACGCAGTATTTT